This T cell receptor beta chain stems from a study of Ad26.COV2.S vaccination and SARS-CoV-2 variants. Repertoires were generated with immunoSEQ multiplex PCR, while TCRdb's copy carries only in-frame clones and drops some. The data show about 350,000 clones, about nine tenths seen once. Treatment in this sample: approximately 18 received Ad26.COV2.S at low or high dose, single or two shots; 5 received placebo; per-sample allocation not given. Sampling occurred on day 63 after the first vaccine or placebo injection. An Ad26 vector carrying the Wuhan-strain SARS-CoV-2 spike served as the vaccine. CDR1 is MNHEY, CDR2 SMNVEV, per germline (reference sequence). V was pared by 6 bases and J by 4 bases, with 22 bases between. The CDR3 is 16 residues long.

The TCR sequence derives from a person aged 18-60 years who received the Ad26.COV2.S COVID-19 vaccine or a placebo. V and J are TRBV27 and TRBJ2-7; D perhaps matches TRBD1 (6 bases). The material was peripheral blood, obtained in a trial of Ad26.COV2.S vaccine versus placebo. The chain's CDR3 is CASSDRNPPLPYEQYF. Here the CDR3 DNA reads TGTGCCAGCAGCGACAGGAACCCCCCCCTACCTTACGAGCAGTACTTC.